The 27 T cell receptor beta chains presented below share a single source sample, sequenced in a study of shared clonotypes between healthy human individuals. TCRdb's copy holds only in-frame clones and misses some; the assay was immunoSEQ multiplex PCR. Counted here are some 2 million clones, around 95% occurring once; the ten biggest clones make up 0.13%. The source material was naive CD4+ T cells sorted from blood. Indicated subset: CD45RA+ positively selected. These receptors were collected from a young man in good health.

This clone was seen once. The chain combines TRBV6-6 with TRBJ1-4; 7 bases fit TRBD1. The CDR3 sequence is 14 residues long. Germline lookup yields CDR1 MNHNY and CDR2 SVGAGI (reference sequence). Trimming removed 5 bases from V and 6 bases from J; junction bases left unmatched: 6. The CDR3 DNA sequence: TGTGCCAGCAGTGACACAGGGGCGGATGAAAAACTGTTTTTT. It codes for CASSDTGADEKLFF.

This clone showed up just once. V gene TRBV6-1 combines with J gene TRBJ2-2; 9 bases map to TRBD1. The CDR3 spans 14 residues. Germline CDR1 MNHNS, CDR2 SASEGT. V was pared by 6 bases and J by 4 bases, with 3 bases of the junction left unmatched. In DNA form, the CDR3 reads TGTGCCAGCAGCCGGGACAGGGTCACCGGGGAGCTGTTTTTT. Protein sequence: CASSRDRVTGELFF.

The chain carries TRBV7-2 and TRBJ1-2; 10 bases are a match to TRBD1. V lost 3 bases, J lost 7 bases, and 14 bases stayed unmatched. Germline V gene data show CDR1 as SGHTA and CDR2 as FQGNSA. The CDR3 runs to 17 residues. This CDR3 reads CASSFDPGQGSSGGYTF. CDR3 DNA sequence: TGTGCCAGCAGCTTCGACCCGGGACAGGGGTCGTCGGGTGGCTACACCTTC.

The chain employs TRBV7-9 and TRBJ1-3; unclear D gene. There are 15 residues in the CDR3. Germline V CDR1 and CDR2: SEHNR, FQNEAQ (reference sequence). The germline V and J ends were trimmed by 6 bases and 2 bases, with 14 bases remaining between them. This CDR3 reads CASSPQAPTGNTIYF. Here the CDR3 DNA reads TGTGCCAGCAGTCCTCAGGCCCCAACTGGAAACACCATATATTTT.

This chain links TRBV9 with TRBJ1-4; D call uncertain. This CDR3 is 15 amino acids long. Between the trimmed V and J ends, which lost 0 bases and 5 bases, there was a span of 11 bases. Looked up from germline, CDR1 is SGDLS and CDR2 is YYNGEE. CDR3 amino acids: CASSVGRVENEKLFF. The CDR3 DNA reads as TGTGCCAGCAGCGTAGGGCGCGTGGAAAATGAAAAACTGTTTTTT.

CDR3 protein: CASSPPPGLGTDTQYF. Here the CDR3 DNA reads TGTGCCAGCAGCCCGCCCCCAGGGTTGGGTACAGATACGCAGTATTTT. This chain uses TRBV5-6 with TRBJ2-3, with D possibly TRBD1 on 5 matching bases. The CDR3 sequence is 16 residues long. Trimming stripped 4 bases from V and 3 bases from J, with 18 bases between. CDR1 and CDR2 (germline): SGHDT, YYEEEE.

This sequence joins TRBV11-3 and TRBJ2-2; no firm D call. The CDR3 spans 14 residues. Germline V gene sequence: CDR1 SGHNT, CDR2 YENEEA. The V gene lost 7 bases and the J gene lost 1 base, with 10 bases spanning the gap. CDR3 residues: CASTNPVNTGELFF. The CDR3 region has the DNA TGTGCCAGCACCAACCCAGTGAACACCGGGGAGCTGTTTTTT. Based on the CDR3 plus reference TRBV11-3 and TRBJ2-2, the full variable domain is EAGVVQSPRYKIIEKKQPVAFWCNPISGHNTLYWYLQNLGQGPELLIRYENEEAVDDSQLPKDRFSAERLKGVDSTLKIQPAELGDSAVYLCASTNPVNTGELFFGEGSRLTVL.

This rearrangement joins TRBV5-4 to TRBJ1-6; 11 bases fit TRBD1. Germline V gene data show CDR1 as SGHNT and CDR2 as YYREEE (reference sequence). The CDR3 length is 19 residues. Germline trimming cut 0 bases from V and 7 bases from J; bases unmatched to any gene: 12. CDR3: CASSLAAAGQGGRNSPLHF. CDR3 bases: TGTGCCAGCAGCTTGGCCGCCGCGGGACAGGGGGGCCGAAATTCACCCCTCCACTTT.

The rearrangement uses TRBV7-9 and TRBJ2-7; a possible D gene is TRBD1 (6 bases). The length of the CDR3 is 15 residues. Germline values: CDR1 SEHNR, CDR2 FQNEAQ (reference sequence). V was trimmed by 2 bases and J by 3 bases, leaving 14 bases between them. In DNA, the CDR3 is TGTGCCAGCAGCTTAAGGTCGGGACAAATCTACGAGCAGTACTTC. Amino acid sequence: CASSLRSGQIYEQYF.

This chain uses TRBV28 with TRBJ1-2; a weak D match, TRBD1 (6 bases). This CDR3 spans 14 amino acids. Germline loops: CDR1 MDHEN, CDR2 SYDVKM. V dropped 7 bases and J dropped 2 bases, with 14 bases sitting between them. CDR3 nucleotide sequence: TGTGCCAGCACCTTCGGGGGCTCAAACTATGGCTACACCTTC. Translated: CASTFGGSNYGYTF.

The gene calls are TRBV5-4 and TRBJ1-3; no clear D. The V end was cut by 3 bases, the J end by 2 bases, with 6 bases between. Germline-derived CDR1 and CDR2 are SGHNT and YYREEE (reference sequence). This CDR3 region has 13 residues. The CDR3 DNA reads as TGTGCCAGCAGCTCACAAACTGGAAACACCATATATTTT. Its protein is CASSSQTGNTIYF.

The gene calls are TRBV7-2 and TRBJ2-3; 7 bases line up with TRBD2. J was trimmed by 2 bases and V by 2 bases; bases with no gene match: 4. CDR1 and CDR2 (germline): SGHTA, FQGNSA. CDR3 size: 15 residues. CDR3 amino acids: CASSLRGRVTDTQYF. The CDR3 region has the DNA TGTGCCAGCAGCTTACGGGGGAGGGTCACAGATACGCAGTATTTT.

This chain connects TRBV21-1 to TRBJ1-5; the D call in the table, TRBD1, was not verified against the DNA. TRBV21-1 has pseudogene status. The CDR3 is 18 amino acids. The CDR3 spells CASSKEGTGGRSNQPQHF. CDR3 bases: TGTGCCAGCAGCAAAGAAGGGACAGGGGGCCGGAGCAATCAGCCCCAGCATTTT.

The sample holds a few counts of this clone. The V and J genes are TRBV5-1 and TRBJ1-1; D call uncertain. V gave up 3 bases and J gave up 0 bases, with 6 bases separating them. This CDR3 has 13 residues. From germline, CDR1 is SGHRS and CDR2 YFSETQ. The CDR3 region is CASSWSMNTEAFF. The CDR3 DNA reads TGCGCCAGCAGCTGGTCAATGAACACTGAAGCTTTCTTT.

The rearrangement links TRBV5-8 to TRBJ2-7; 11 bases are a match to TRBD2. V lost 4 bases and J lost 7; bases outside the gene matches: 1. The CDR3 is 12 residues long. CDR1 is SGHTS and CDR2 is YDEGEE in the germline V gene. The CDR3 protein is CASSRLAGEQYF. In DNA form, the CDR3 reads TGTGCCAGCAGCCGACTAGCGGGGGAGCAGTACTTC.

As concerns this clone: Other nucleotide sequences in the sample specify the same CDR3. The CDR3 is CASSESGNQETQYF. CDR3 DNA: TGCGCCAGCAGTGAGTCGGGCAACCAAGAGACCCAGTACTTC. The J gene is TRBJ2-5, the V gene TRBV10-1; D gene uncertain. This CDR3 has 14 residues. With 0 bases removed from V and 0 bases from J, the gap between germline ends came to 5 bases. CDR1 WNHNN and CDR2 SYGVQD come from the germline V gene (reference sequence).

As DNA, the CDR3 is TGTGCCAGCAGCGTTTACCTGGGACAAGCTTTCTTT. Translation gives CASSVYLGQAFF. The chain uses TRBV9 and TRBJ1-1; D is possibly TRBD1 (5 bases). The CDR3 has 12 amino acids. From germline, CDR1 is SGDLS and CDR2 YYNGEE. The ends were cut back, 2 bases at V and 9 bases at J, with 11 bases in the middle.

V is TRBV6-1 and J is TRBJ1-3, with D maybe TRBD1 (5 bases). Per the germline V gene, CDR1 is MNHNS and CDR2 is SASEGT. Trimming removed 7 bases at V and 8 bases at J, with 15 bases between. The CDR3 extends over 13 amino acids. The chain's CDR3 is CASTSDGTHTIYF. The CDR3 DNA sequence: TGTGCCAGCACCTCGGACGGGACTCACACCATATATTTT.

This chain uses TRBV27 with TRBJ1-1; no definite D call. Trimming cost V 2 bases and J 4 bases, with 26 bases left between them. This CDR3 has 19 amino acids. CDR1 and CDR2 from the germline V gene are MNHEY and SMNVEV (reference sequence). The CDR3 region has the DNA TGTGCCAGCAGTTTAAAACTTTCGGGCTTAGGGAGTAGAGTCACTGAAGCTTTCTTT. Translated, it gives CASSLKLSGLGSRVTEAFF.

The chain links TRBV2 to TRBJ1-5; a weak D match, TRBD1 (6 bases). Germline CDR1 and CDR2: SNHLY and FYNNEI. The CDR3 length is 15 residues. V lost 4 bases, J lost 7 bases, and 17 bases lay in between. In DNA, the CDR3 is TGTGCCAGCAGTGGTGGTTGGGGGCCGGGGCAGCCCCAGCATTTT. Translating gives CASSGGWGPGQPQHF. The variable domain in full, with the rest retrieved from reference TRBV2 and TRBJ1-5, is EPEVTQTPSHQVTQMGQEVILRCVPISNHLYFYWYRQILGQKVEFLVSFYNNEISEKSEIFDDQFSVERPDGSNFTLKIRSTKLEDSAMYFCASSGGWGPGQPQHFGDGTRLSIL.

The table lists this clone with a count of one. The rearrangement joins TRBV5-1 to TRBJ2-3; D unresolved. The CDR3 totals 15 residues. V lost 5 bases and J lost 0, with 13 bases in between. Germline CDR1 and CDR2: SGHRS and YFSETQ. Here the CDR3 DNA reads TGCGCCAGCAGACTCTACGGCGAGAGCACAGATACGCAGTATTTT. Its protein is CASRLYGESTDTQYF.

V and J are TRBV12-5 and TRBJ2-1; 10 bases align to TRBD1. Trimming cost V 6 bases and J 3 bases; bases outside gene matches: 5. The CDR3 consists of 15 residues. The germline CDR1 and CDR2 sequences are LGHNT and FRNRAP. CDR3: CASGFDRGLYNEQFF. Written as DNA, the CDR3 is TGTGCTAGTGGCTTCGACAGGGGGCTCTACAATGAGCAGTTCTTC.

The chain links TRBV21-1 to TRBJ1-1. TRBV21-1 is a recognized pseudogene. This CDR3 spans 11 amino acids. CDR3 sequence: CASSPGKGAFF. Here the CDR3 DNA reads TGTGCCAGCAGCCCGGGAAAGGGAGCTTTCTTT.

This clone showed up just once. The J gene is TRBJ1-1, the V gene TRBV7-2; 7 nucleotides agree with TRBD1. CDR3 size: 14 residues. Trimming took 6 bases from V and 0 from J; bases not matched to a gene: 4. CDR1 is SGHTA and CDR2 is FQGNSA in the germline V gene. As DNA, the CDR3 is TGTGCCAGCAGACGGGGACAGTTGAACACTGAAGCTTTCTTT. Encoded protein: CASRRGQLNTEAFF.

The gene calls are TRBV29-1 and TRBJ2-7; D is perhaps TRBD1 or TRBD2 (5 bases each). Between the trimmed V and J ends, which lost 6 bases and 4 bases, there was a span of 16 bases. Germline V gene lookup returns CDR1 SQVTM and CDR2 ANQGSEA. The CDR3 length is 13 residues. The CDR3, as DNA: TGCAGCGTCTTCGGGACCGGAGTTTACGAGCAGTACTTC. This encodes CSVFGTGVYEQYF.

The rearrangement joins TRBV30 to TRBJ2-4, with TRBD2 matching over 9 bases. The CDR3 totals 16 residues. Germline V gene sequence: CDR1 GTSNPN, CDR2 SVGIG (reference sequence). V shed 0 bases and J 5 bases; nucleotides not matched to a gene: 8. This CDR3 is CAWSVGLAGNQNIQYF. The DNA of the CDR3 is TGTGCCTGGAGTGTAGGGCTAGCGGGGAACCAAAACATTCAGTACTTC.

The CDR3 here is CASSLGQVDTEAFF. The CDR3 DNA reads as TGCGCCAGCAGCTTGGGACAGGTCGACACTGAAGCTTTCTTT. The gene calls are TRBV5-1 and TRBJ1-1; D may be TRBD1 (6 bases). Trimming took off 0 bases at V and 3 bases at J, with 9 bases between the two ends. Germline CDR1 and CDR2: SGHRS and YFSETQ. This CDR3 is built from 14 residues.